This entry lists 13 T cell receptor beta chains sequenced from one sample in a study of monozygotic twins with inflammatory bowel disease. Following a re-call of the 5' RACE reads, TCRdb has one entry per CDR3 protein and lacks DNA. This table lists about 210,000 distinct CDR3 sequences. Sequencing used blood. The receptors derive from a human donor with ulcerative colitis or Crohn's disease, or a healthy co-twin of an affected twin (not recorded which).

The rearrangement uses TRBV6-1 and TRBJ1-5; TCRdb's assignment of TRBD1 cannot be checked, as there is no DNA. CDR1 and CDR2 (germline): MNHNS, SASEGT. The CDR3 length is 15 residues. The CDR3 sequence is CASLQGEAANQPQHF.

The chain couples TRBV12-3 or TRBV12-4 to TRBJ1-5; TCRdb calls TRBD1, which cannot be checked without DNA. The CDR3 has 15 amino acids. The CDR3 region is CASSFGETVNQPQHF.

J is TRBJ1-1 and V is TRBV6-5; with no DNA, the TCRdb D assignment of TRBD1 cannot be verified. CDR3 length: 15 residues. CDR1 is MNHEY, CDR2 SVGAGI, per germline. CDR3 region: CASSYSSGQGAEAFF.

The chain has TRBV28 and TRBJ2-7; lacking DNA, the TRBD2 call made by TCRdb goes unchecked. CDR1 is MDHEN, CDR2 SYDVKM, per germline. This CDR3 has 16 residues. CDR3 in amino acids: CASSLIQTSGQREQYF.

This rearrangement joins TRBV6-1 to TRBJ1-1; absent DNA, TCRdb's TRBD1 call cannot be checked. Germline CDR1 MNHNS, CDR2 SASEGT. The CDR3 sequence is 14 residues long. The CDR3 sequence is CASSGDRGIPEAFF.

V usage is TRBV5-6 and J usage is TRBJ2-7; no DNA is available, so the TRBD1 call from TCRdb remains unchecked. The CDR3 sequence is 16 residues long. The germline V gene encodes CDR1 SGHDT and CDR2 YYEEEE. This CDR3 reads CASSPWSGPSGNEQYF.

CDR3 sequence: CASSLGTASSGANVLTF. V usage is TRBV4-1 and J usage is TRBJ2-6. CDR3 length: 17 residues. Germline CDR1 MGHRA, CDR2 YSYEKL.

This chain links TRBV19 with TRBJ1-2; there is no DNA to check the TCRdb D call of TRBD1. Germline V lookup: CDR1 LNHDA, CDR2 SQIVND (reference sequence). CDR3 length: 14 amino acids. CDR3 protein: CASSMRGTGGGYTF.

The chain has TRBV2 and TRBJ1-3; absent DNA, TCRdb's TRBD1 call cannot be checked. Germline V gives CDR1 SNHLY, CDR2 FYNNEI. The CDR3 spans 16 residues. CDR3 residues: CASSSGLVSSGNTIYF.

V and J are TRBV29-1 and TRBJ1-2; TCRdb's assignment of TRBD1 cannot be checked, as there is no DNA. The CDR3 covers 12 residues. Germline V gene sequence: CDR1 SQVTM, CDR2 ANQGSEA. The CDR3 sequence is CSVEEQDRAYTF.

The CDR3 here is CASSSGLQPSEQYF. The V and J genes are TRBV28 and TRBJ2-7; TCRdb returns TRBD2, unconfirmable since there is no DNA. This CDR3 region has 14 residues. The germline V gene encodes CDR1 MDHEN and CDR2 SYDVKM.

The chain links TRBV7-9 to TRBJ1-4; TCRdb's D call of TRBD1 is untestable without DNA. The CDR3 loop spans 13 amino acids. Germline CDR1 and CDR2: SEHNR and FQNEAQ (reference sequence). The CDR3 sequence: CASSLWDREKLFF.

The J gene is TRBJ2-1, the V gene TRBV12-3 or TRBV12-4; TCRdb gives TRBD2 as the D gene, but with no DNA this cannot be confirmed. CDR3 size: 15 residues. CDR3 in amino acids: CASSPTSGIYNEQFF.